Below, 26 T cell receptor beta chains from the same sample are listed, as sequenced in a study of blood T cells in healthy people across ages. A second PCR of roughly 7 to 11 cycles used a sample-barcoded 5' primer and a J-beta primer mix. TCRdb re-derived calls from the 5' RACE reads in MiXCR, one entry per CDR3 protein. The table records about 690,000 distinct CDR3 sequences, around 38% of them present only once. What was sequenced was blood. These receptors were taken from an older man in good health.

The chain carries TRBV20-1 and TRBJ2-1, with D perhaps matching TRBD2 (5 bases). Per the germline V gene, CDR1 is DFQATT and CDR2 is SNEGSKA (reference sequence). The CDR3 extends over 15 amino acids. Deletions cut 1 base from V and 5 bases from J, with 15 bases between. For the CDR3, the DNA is TGCAGTGCTAGAGGGGGAGTAGGTGACGACAATGAGCAGTTCTTC. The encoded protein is CSARGGVGDDNEQFF.

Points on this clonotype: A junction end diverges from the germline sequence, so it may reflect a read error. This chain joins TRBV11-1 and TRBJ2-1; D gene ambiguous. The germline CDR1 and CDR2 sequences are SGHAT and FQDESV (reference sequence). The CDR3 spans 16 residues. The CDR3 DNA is TGTACCAGCAGCTTAGGGTCGTCAACTTTCTACAATGAGCAGTTCTTC. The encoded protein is CTSSLGSSTFYNEQFF.

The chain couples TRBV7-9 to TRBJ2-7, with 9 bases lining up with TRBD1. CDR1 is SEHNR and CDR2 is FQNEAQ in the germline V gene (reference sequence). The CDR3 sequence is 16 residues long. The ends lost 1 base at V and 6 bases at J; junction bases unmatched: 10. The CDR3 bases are TGTGCCAGCAGCTTAGTAACGGGACAGGGATCGAGCGAGCAGTACTTC. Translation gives CASSLVTGQGSSEQYF.

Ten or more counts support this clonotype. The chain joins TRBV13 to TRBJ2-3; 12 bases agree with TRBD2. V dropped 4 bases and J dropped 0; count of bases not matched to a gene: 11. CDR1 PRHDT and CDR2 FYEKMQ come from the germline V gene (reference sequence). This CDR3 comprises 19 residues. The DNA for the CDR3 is TGTGCCAGCAGCTCCCCGGGGTCGCTAGCGGGGGGGAGCACAGATACGCAGTATTTT. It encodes CASSSPGSLAGGSTDTQYF.

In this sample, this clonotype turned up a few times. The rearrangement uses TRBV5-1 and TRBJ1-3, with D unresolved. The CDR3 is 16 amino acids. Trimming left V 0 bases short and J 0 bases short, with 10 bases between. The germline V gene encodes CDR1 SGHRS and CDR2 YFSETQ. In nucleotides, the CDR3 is TGCGCCAGCAGCTTGGGGCAGGCAGCCTCTGGAAACACCATATATTTT. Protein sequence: CASSLGQAASGNTIYF.

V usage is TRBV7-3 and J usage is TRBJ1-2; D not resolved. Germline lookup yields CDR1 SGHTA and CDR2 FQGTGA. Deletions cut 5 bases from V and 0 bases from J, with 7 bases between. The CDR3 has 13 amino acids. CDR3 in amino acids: CASSPTSNYGYTF. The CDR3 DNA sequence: TGTGCCAGCAGCCCGACATCTAACTATGGCTACACCTTC.

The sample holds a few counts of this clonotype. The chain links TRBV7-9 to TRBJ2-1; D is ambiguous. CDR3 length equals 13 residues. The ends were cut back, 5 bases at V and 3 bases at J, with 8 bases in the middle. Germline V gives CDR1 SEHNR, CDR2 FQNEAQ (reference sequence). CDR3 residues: CASSLSVYNEQFF. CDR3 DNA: TGTGCCAGCAGCCTCTCGGTCTACAATGAGCAGTTCTTC.

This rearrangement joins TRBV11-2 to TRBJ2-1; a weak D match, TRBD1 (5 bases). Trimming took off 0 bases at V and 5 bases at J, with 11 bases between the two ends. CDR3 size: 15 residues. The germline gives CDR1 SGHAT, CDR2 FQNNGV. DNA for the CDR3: TGTGCCAGCAGCTTAGAACCCGGCAGGGACAATGAGCAGTTCTTC. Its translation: CASSLEPGRDNEQFF.

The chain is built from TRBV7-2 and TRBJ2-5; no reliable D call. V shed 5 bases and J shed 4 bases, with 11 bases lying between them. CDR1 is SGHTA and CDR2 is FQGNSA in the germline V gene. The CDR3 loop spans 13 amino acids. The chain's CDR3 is CASSPQTRETQYF. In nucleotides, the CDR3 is TGTGCCAGCAGCCCGCAGACAAGAGAGACCCAGTACTTC. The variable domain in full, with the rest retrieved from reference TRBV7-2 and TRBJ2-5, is GAGVSQSPSNKVTEKGKDVELRCDPISGHTALYWYRQSLGQGLEFLIYFQGNSAPDKSGLPSDRFSAERTGGSVSTLTIQRTQQEDSAVYLCASSPQTRETQYFGPGTRLLVL.

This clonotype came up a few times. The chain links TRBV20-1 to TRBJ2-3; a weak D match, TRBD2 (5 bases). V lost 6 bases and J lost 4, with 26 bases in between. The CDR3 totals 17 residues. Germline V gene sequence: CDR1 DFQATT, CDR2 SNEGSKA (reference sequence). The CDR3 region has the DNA TGCAGTGCCAGACGGCCTAGAGGGCCTAGCACCGCAGATACGCAGTATTTT. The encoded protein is CSARRPRGPSTADTQYF.

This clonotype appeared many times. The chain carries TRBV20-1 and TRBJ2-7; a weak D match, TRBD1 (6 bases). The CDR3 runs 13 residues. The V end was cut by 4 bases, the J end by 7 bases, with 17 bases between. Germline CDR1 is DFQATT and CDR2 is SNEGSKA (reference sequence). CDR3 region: CSAIQGPAGEQYF. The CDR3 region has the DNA TGCAGTGCTATACAGGGACCCGCTGGGGAGCAGTACTTC.

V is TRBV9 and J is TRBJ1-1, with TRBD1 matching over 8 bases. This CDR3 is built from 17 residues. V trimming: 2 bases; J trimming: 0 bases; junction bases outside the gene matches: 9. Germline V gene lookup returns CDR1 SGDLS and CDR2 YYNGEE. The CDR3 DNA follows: TGTGCCAGCAGCGTCCAACCGGGACAGGAGTTGAACACTGAAGCTTTCTTT. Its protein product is CASSVQPGQELNTEAFF.

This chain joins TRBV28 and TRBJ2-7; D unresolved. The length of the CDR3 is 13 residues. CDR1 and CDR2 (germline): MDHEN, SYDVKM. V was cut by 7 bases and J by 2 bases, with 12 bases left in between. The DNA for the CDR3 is TGTGCCAGCACTAATCGACCCACCTACGAGCAGTACTTC. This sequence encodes CASTNRPTYEQYF.

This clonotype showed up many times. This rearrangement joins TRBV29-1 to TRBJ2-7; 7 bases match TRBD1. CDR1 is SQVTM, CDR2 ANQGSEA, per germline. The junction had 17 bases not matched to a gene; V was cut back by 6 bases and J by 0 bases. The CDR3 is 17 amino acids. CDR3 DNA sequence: TGCAGCGTACAAGGAACCTTCCGGGACAGTTCCTCCTACGAGCAGTACTTC. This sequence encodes CSVQGTFRDSSSYEQYF.

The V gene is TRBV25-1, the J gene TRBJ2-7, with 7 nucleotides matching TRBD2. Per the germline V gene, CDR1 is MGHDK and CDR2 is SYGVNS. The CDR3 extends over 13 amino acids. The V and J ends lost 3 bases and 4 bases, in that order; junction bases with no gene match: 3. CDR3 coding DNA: TGTGCCAGCAGTGATAAGCGGGGTTACGAGCAGTACTTC. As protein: CASSDKRGYEQYF.

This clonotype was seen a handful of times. In DNA, the CDR3 is TGTGCCAGCAGCCAGGACAGGGCGGGGCGCACTGAAGCTTTCTTT. Translated: CASSQDRAGRTEAFF. This chain joins TRBV7-2 and TRBJ1-1, with TRBD1 matching 8 bases. The junction had 9 bases not matched to a gene; V was cut back by 5 bases and J by 4 bases. The CDR3 consists of 15 residues. CDR1 is SGHTA, CDR2 FQGNSA, per germline.

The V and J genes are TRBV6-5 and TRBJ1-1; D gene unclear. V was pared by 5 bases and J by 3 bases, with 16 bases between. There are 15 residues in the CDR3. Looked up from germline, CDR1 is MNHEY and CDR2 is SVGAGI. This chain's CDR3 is CASSTILKGDTEAFF. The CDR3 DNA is TGTGCCAGCAGTACCATACTCAAAGGTGACACTGAAGCTTTCTTT.

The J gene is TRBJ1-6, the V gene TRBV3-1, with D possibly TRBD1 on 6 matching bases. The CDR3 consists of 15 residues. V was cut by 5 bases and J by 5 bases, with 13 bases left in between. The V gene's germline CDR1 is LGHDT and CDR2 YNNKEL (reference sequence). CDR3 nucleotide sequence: TGTGCCAGCAGCGGCCGGGACACAAATAATTCACCCCTCCACTTT. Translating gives CASSGRDTNNSPLHF.

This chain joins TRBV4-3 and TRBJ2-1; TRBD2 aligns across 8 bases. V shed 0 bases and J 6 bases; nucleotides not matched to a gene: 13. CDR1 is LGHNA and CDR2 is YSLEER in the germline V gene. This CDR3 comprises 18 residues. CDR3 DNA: TGCGCCAGCAGCCAAGATCTCGCCGGACGAGCGGGGGTCAATGAGCAGTTCTTC. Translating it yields CASSQDLAGRAGVNEQFF.

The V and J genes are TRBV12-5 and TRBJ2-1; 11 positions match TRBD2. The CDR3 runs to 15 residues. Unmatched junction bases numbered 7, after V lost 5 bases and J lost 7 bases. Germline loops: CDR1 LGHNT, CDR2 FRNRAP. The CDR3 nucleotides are TGTGCTAGTGGTAAAGGGACTAGCGGAATTAATGAGCAGTTCTTC. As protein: CASGKGTSGINEQFF. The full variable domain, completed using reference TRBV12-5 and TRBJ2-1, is DARVTQTPRHKVTEMGQEVTMRCQPILGHNTVFWYRQTMMQGLELLAYFRNRAPLDDSGMPKDRFSAEMPDATLATLKIQPSEPRDSAVYFCASGKGTSGINEQFFGPGTRLTVL.

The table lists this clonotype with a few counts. The CDR3 DNA reads as TGTGCCAGCAGTGAGCCAGGGGGCCCCTACGAGCAGTACTTC. Encoded protein: CASSEPGGPYEQYF. This chain uses TRBV12-3 or TRBV12-4 with TRBJ2-7; 8 bases match TRBD1. The CDR3 spans 14 residues. V was pared by 5 bases and J by 2 bases, with 5 bases of the junction left unmatched.

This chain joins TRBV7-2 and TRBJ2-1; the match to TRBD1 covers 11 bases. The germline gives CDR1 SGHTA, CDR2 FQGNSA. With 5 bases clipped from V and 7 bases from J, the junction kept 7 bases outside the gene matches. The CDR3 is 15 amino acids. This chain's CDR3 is CASSIRTGGRNEQFF. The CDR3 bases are TGTGCCAGCAGCATCAGGACAGGGGGCCGGAATGAGCAGTTCTTC.

The CDR3 DNA reads TGTGCCAGCAGGACGGGAGGACGGGCGGGTACGCAGTATTTT. It yields the protein CASRTGGRAGTQYF. The chain has TRBV6-2 or TRBV6-3 and TRBJ2-3, with TRBD2 matching 7 bases. Trimming at V came to 6 bases and at J to 8 bases, leaving 11 bases not matched to a gene. The CDR3 spans 14 residues. CDR1 and CDR2 (germline): MNHEY, SVGEGT.

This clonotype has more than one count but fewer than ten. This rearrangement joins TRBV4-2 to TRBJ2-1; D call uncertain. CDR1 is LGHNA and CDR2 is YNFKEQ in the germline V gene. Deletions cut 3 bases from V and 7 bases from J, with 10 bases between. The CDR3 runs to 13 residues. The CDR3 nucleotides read TGTGCCAGCAGCCACGAGACCAGAAATGAGCAGTTCTTC. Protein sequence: CASSHETRNEQFF.

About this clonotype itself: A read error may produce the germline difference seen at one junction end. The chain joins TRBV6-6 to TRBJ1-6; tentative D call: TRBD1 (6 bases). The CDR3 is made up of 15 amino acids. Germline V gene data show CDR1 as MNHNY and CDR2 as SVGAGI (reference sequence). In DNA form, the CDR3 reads TGTGCCAGCAGTTCGGAGGGGGGTTCTAATTTACCCCTCCACTTT. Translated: CASSSEGGSNLPLHF.

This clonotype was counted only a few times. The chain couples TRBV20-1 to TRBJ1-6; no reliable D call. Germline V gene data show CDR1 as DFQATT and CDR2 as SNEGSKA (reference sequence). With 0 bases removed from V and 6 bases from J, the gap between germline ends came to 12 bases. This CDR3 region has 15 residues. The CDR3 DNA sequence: TGCAGTGCTAGAGAAGCAGAAAGGGTTAATTCACCCCTCCACTTT. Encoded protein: CSAREAERVNSPLHF.